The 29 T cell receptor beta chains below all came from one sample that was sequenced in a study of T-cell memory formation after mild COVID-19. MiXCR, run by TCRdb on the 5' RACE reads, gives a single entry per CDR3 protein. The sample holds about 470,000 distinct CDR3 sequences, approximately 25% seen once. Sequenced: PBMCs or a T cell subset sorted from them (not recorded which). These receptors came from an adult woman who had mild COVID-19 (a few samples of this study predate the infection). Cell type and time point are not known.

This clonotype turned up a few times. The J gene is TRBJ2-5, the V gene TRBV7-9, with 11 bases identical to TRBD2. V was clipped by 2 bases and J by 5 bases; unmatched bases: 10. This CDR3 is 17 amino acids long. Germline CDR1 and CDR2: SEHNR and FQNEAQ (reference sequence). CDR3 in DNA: TGTGCCAGCAGCTTATGGTCTCTAGCGGGAGGCGGGGAGACCCAGTACTTC. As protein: CASSLWSLAGGGETQYF.

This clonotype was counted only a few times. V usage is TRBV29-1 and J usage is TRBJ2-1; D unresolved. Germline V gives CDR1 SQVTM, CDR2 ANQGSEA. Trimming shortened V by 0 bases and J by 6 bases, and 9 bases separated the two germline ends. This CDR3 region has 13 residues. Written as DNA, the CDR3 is TGCAGCGTTGAAGATCGGCTCACCAATGAGCAGTTCTTC. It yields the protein CSVEDRLTNEQFF.

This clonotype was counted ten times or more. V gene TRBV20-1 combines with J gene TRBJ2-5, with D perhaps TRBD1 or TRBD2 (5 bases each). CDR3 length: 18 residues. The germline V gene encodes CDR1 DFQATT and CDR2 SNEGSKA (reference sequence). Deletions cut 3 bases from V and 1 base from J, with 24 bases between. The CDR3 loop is CSARGTGLTGTFQETQYF. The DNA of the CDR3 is TGCAGTGCTAGGGGGACGGGGCTCACCGGGACGTTCCAAGAGACCCAGTACTTC.

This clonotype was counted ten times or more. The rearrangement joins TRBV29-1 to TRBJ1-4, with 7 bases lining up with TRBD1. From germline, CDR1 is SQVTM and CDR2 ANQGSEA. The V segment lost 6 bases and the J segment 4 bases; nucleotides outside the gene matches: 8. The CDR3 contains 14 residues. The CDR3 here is CSVAGTANNEKLFF. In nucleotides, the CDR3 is TGCAGCGTCGCCGGGACAGCGAATAATGAAAAACTGTTTTTT.

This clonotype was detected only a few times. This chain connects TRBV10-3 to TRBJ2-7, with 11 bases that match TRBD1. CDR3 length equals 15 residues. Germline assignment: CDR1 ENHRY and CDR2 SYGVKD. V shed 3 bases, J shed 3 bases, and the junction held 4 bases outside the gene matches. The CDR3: CAISEPGTGGYEQYF. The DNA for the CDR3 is TGTGCCATCAGTGAACCCGGGACAGGGGGCTACGAGCAGTACTTC.

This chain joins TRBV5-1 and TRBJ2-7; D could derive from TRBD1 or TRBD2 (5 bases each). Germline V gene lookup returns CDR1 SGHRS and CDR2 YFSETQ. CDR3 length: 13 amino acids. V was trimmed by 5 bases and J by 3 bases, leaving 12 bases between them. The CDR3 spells CASSSGPVYEQYF. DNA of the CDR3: TGCGCCAGCAGTTCGGGACCGGTCTACGAGCAGTACTTC.

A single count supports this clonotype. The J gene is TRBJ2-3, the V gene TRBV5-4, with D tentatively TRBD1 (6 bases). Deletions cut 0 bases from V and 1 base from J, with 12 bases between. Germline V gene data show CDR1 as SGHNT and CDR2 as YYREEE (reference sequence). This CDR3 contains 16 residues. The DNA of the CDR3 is TGTGCCAGCAGCTTGGGACAGGTCACACGCACAGATACGCAGTATTTT. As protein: CASSLGQVTRTDTQYF.

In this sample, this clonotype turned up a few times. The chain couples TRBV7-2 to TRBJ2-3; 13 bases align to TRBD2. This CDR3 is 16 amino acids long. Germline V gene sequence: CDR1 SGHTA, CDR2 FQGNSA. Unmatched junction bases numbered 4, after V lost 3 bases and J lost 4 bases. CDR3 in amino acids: CASSFTSGRVADTQYF. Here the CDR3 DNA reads TGTGCCAGCAGCTTTACTAGCGGGAGGGTAGCAGATACGCAGTATTTT. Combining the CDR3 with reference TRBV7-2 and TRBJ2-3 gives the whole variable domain GAGVSQSPSNKVTEKGKDVELRCDPISGHTALYWYRQSLGQGLEFLIYFQGNSAPDKSGLPSDRFSAERTGGSVSTLTIQRTQQEDSAVYLCASSFTSGRVADTQYFGPGTRLTVL.

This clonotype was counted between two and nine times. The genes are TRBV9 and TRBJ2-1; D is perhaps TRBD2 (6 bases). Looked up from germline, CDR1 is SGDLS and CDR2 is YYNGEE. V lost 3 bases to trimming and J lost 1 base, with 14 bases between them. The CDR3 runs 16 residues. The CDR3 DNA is TGTGCCAGCAGCGCCACAACGGGAGTTTCCTACAATGAGCAGTTCTTC. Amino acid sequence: CASSATTGVSYNEQFF.

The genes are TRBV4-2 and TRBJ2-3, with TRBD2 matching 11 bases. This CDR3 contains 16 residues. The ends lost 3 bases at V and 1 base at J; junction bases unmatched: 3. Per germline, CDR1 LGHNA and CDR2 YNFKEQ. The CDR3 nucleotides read TGTGCCAGCAGCCACAGTAGCGGGAGGGGCACAGATACGCAGTATTTT. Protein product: CASSHSSGRGTDTQYF.

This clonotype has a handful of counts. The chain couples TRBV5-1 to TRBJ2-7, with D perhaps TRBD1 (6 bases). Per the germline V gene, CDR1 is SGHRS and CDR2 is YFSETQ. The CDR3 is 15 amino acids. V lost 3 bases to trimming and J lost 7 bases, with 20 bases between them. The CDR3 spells CASSYRAGVVGEQYF. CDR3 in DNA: TGCGCCAGCAGCTACAGGGCCGGCGTGGTGGGTGAGCAGTACTTC.

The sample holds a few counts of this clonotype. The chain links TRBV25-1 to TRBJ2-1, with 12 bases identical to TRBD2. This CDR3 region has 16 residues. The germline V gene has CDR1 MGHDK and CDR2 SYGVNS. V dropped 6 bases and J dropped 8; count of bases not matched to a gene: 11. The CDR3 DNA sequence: TGTGCCAGCAGCCTATCCAGGACTAGCGGGGCAGATGAGCAGTTCTTC. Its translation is CASSLSRTSGADEQFF.

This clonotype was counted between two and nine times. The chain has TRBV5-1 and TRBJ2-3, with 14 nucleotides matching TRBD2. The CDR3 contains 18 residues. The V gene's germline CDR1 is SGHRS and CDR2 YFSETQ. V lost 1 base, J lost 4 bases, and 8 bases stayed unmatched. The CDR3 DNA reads TGCGCCAGCAGCTTGTTGGGACTAGCGGGAGATTTGGCAGATACGCAGTATTTT. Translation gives CASSLLGLAGDLADTQYF.

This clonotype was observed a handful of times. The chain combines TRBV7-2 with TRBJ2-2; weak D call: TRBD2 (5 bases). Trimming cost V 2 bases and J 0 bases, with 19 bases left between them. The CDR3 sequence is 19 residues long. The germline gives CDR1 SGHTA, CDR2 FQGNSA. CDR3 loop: CASSLSGLSYIANTGELFF. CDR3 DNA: TGTGCCAGCAGCTTAAGCGGTCTCAGCTACATTGCGAACACCGGGGAGCTGTTTTTT. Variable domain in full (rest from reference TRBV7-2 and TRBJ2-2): GAGVSQSPSNKVTEKGKDVELRCDPISGHTALYWYRQSLGQGLEFLIYFQGNSAPDKSGLPSDRFSAERTGGSVSTLTIQRTQQEDSAVYLCASSLSGLSYIANTGELFFGEGSRLTVL.

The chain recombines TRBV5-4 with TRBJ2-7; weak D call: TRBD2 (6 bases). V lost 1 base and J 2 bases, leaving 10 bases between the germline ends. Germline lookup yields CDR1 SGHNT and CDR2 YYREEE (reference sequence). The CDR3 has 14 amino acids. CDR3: CASSLSGVPYEQYF. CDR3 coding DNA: TGTGCCAGCAGCTTGTCGGGGGTTCCCTACGAGCAGTACTTC.

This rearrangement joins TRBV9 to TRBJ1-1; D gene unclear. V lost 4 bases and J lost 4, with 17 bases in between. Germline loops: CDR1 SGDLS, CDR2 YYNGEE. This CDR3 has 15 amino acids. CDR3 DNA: TGTGCCAGCAGCCCTAATCCATCGTGGGGCACTGAAGCTTTCTTT. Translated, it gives CASSPNPSWGTEAFF.

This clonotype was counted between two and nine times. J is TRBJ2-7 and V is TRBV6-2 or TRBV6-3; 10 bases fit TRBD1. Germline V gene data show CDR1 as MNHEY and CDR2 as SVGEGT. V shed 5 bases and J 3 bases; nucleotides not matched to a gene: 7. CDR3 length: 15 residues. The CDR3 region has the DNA TGTGCCAGCAGTACTCGGACAGGGGGTTTCTACGAGCAGTACTTC. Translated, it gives CASSTRTGGFYEQYF.

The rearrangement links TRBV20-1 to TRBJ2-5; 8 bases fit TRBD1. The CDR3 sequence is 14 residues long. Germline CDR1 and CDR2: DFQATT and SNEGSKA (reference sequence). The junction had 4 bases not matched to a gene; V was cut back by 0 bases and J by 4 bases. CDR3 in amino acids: CSAREWTGTETQYF. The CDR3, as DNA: TGCAGTGCTAGAGAATGGACAGGGACAGAGACCCAGTACTTC.

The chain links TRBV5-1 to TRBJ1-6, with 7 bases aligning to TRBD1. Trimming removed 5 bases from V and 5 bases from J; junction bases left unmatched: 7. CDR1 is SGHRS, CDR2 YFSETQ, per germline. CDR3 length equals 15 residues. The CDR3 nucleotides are TGCGCCAGCAGGCCCGGGACAGATAATAATTCACCCCTCCACTTT. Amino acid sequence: CASRPGTDNNSPLHF.

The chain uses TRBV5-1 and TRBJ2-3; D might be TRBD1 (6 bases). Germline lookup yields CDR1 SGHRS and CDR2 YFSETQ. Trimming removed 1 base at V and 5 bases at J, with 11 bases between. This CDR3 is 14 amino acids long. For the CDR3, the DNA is TGCGCCAGCAGCTTGCGGGGCAGGGGAGATACGCAGTATTTT. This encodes CASSLRGRGDTQYF.

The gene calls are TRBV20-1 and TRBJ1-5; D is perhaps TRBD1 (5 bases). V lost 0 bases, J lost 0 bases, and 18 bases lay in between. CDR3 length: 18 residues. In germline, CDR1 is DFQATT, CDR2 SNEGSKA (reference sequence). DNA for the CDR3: TGCAGTGCTAGAGATCGACTATCCGGGACCTATAGCAATCAGCCCCAGCATTTT. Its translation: CSARDRLSGTYSNQPQHF.

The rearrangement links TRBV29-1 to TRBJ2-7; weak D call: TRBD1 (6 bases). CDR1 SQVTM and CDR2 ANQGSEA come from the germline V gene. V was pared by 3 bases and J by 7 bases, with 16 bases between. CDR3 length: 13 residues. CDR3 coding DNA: TGCAGCGTTGACGGCCCAGGGGTGGGGGAGCAGTACTTC. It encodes CSVDGPGVGEQYF.

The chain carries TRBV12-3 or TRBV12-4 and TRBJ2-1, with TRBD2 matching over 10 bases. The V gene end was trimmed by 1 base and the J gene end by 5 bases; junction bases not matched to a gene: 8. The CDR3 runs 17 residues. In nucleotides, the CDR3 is TGTGCCAGCAGTTTAGTTAGCGGGGGGCCTCTAGACAATGAGCAGTTCTTC. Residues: CASSLVSGGPLDNEQFF.

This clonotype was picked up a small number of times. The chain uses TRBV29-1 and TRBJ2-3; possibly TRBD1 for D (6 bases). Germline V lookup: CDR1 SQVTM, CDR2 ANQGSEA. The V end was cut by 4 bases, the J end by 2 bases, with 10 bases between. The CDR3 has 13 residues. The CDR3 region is CSVVGGSTDTQYF. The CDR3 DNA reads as TGCAGCGTTGTAGGGGGATCCACAGATACGCAGTATTTT.

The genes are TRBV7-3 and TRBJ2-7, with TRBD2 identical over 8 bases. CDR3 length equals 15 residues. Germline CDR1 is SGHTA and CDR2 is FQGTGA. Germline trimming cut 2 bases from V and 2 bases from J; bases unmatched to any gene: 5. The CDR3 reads CASSLRRGAPYEQYF. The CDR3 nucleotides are TGTGCCAGCAGCTTACGGCGGGGGGCTCCCTACGAGCAGTACTTC.

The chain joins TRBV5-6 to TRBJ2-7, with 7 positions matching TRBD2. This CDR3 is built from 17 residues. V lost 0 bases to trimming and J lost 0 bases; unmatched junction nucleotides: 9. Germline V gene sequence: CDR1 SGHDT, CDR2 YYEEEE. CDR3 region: CASSLVGRGGTSYEQYF. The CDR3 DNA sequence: TGTGCCAGCAGCTTGGTCGGACGCGGGGGAACCTCCTACGAGCAGTACTTC.

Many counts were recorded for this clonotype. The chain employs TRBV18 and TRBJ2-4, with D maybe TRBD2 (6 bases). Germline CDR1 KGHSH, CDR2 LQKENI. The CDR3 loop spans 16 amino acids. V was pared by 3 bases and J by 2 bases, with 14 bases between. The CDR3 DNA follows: TGTGCCAGCTCACCTGCAACCGGGGGAACCAAAAACATTCAGTACTTC. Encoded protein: CASSPATGGTKNIQYF.

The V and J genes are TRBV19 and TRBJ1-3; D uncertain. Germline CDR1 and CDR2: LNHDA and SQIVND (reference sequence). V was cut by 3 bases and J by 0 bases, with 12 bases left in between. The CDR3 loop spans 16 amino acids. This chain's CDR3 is CASSISGTISGNTIYF. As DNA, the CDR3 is TGTGCCAGTAGTATTTCCGGCACCATCTCTGGAAACACCATATATTTT.

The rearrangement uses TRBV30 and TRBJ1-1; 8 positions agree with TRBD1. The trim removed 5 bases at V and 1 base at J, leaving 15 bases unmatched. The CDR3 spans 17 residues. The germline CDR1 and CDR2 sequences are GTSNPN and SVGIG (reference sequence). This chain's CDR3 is CAWGPDPGGARNTEAFF. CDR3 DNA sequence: TGTGCCTGGGGCCCCGATCCAGGGGGCGCTCGGAACACTGAAGCTTTCTTT.